The 7 T cell receptor beta chains below come from one sample, sequenced in a study of shared clonotypes between healthy human individuals. Using immunoSEQ multiplex PCR, the repertoire was profiled, and TCRdb retains in-frame clones only, with some absent. The sample records 2,500,000 or so clones, around 93% being singletons. Sequenced sample: naive CD4+ T cells from PBMCs. Subset denoted: CD45RA+ positively selected. These receptor sequences come from a man aged 18 to 30 in good health. Some clones in this sample may be carry-over from other donors' samples.

The chain employs TRBV7-2 and TRBJ1-1; D not certain. This CDR3 is built from 14 residues. Germline V gene sequence: CDR1 SGHTA, CDR2 FQGNSA. With 0 bases removed from V and 1 base from J, the gap between germline ends came to 6 bases. Written as DNA, the CDR3 is TGTGCCAGCAGCTTAGCGTTGGCGAACACTGAAGCTTTCTTT. Residues: CASSLALANTEAFF.

The rearrangement links TRBV14 to TRBJ1-1, with D hard to call. With 0 bases removed from V and 1 base from J, the gap between germline ends came to 9 bases. CDR3 length: 15 residues. Germline V gene sequence: CDR1 SGHDN, CDR2 FVKESK. The CDR3 protein is CASSQDRHPNTEAFF. The CDR3 DNA follows: TGTGCCAGCAGCCAAGACAGACACCCGAACACTGAAGCTTTCTTT. Together with reference TRBV14 and TRBJ1-1, the CDR3 gives the full variable domain: EAGVTQFPSHSVIEKGQTVTLRCDPISGHDNLYWYRRVMGKEIKFLLHFVKESKQDESGMPNNRFLAERTGGTYSTLKVQPAELEDSGVYFCASSQDRHPNTEAFFGQGTRLTVV.

This chain links TRBV2 with TRBJ1-1, with D tentatively TRBD1 (6 bases). Looked up from germline, CDR1 is SNHLY and CDR2 is FYNNEI. Trimming removed 10 bases from V and 1 base from J, with 13 bases in between. The CDR3 is made up of 13 amino acids. CDR3 nucleotides: TGTGCCATCAACCGGGACACGAACACTGAAGCTTTCTTT. It yields the protein CAINRDTNTEAFF.

The chain links TRBV5-4 to TRBJ1-1, with D possibly matching TRBD1 (6 bases). The germline gives CDR1 SGHNT, CDR2 YYREEE (reference sequence). With 4 bases removed from V and 4 bases from J, the gap between germline ends came to 17 bases. This CDR3 has 15 amino acids. CDR3 DNA sequence: TGTGCCAGCAGCGGGGGCGGGGCAGGTGGCACTGAAGCTTTCTTT. This encodes CASSGGGAGGTEAFF.

The chain joins TRBV28 to TRBJ1-2; TRBD1 agrees at 10 bases. V was clipped by 5 bases and J by 8 bases; unmatched bases: 14. CDR3 length: 16 amino acids. The germline gives CDR1 MDHEN, CDR2 SYDVKM. Written as DNA, the CDR3 is TGTGCCAGCAGTCTTCGCCCGGGGACAGGGGTGCGAGGCTACACCTTC. Translation: CASSLRPGTGVRGYTF.

The chain carries TRBV5-1 and TRBJ2-1, with TRBD2 identical over 7 bases. Trimming cost V 1 base and J 2 bases; bases outside gene matches: 3. Germline CDR1 SGHRS, CDR2 YFSETQ. The CDR3 loop spans 15 amino acids. The CDR3 DNA reads as TGCGCCAGCAGCTTGATGGCGGGAGCCTACAATGAGCAGTTCTTC. Protein sequence: CASSLMAGAYNEQFF.

The CDR3, as DNA: TGTGCCTGGAGTGTCAGTAGGGCTGAAGCTTTCTTT. The encoded protein is CAWSVSRAEAFF. The J gene is TRBJ1-1, the V gene TRBV30; D not resolved. Trimming took off 0 bases at V and 6 bases at J, with 8 bases between the two ends. CDR1 and CDR2 from the germline V gene are GTSNPN and SVGIG (reference sequence). This CDR3 is built from 12 residues. Using reference TRBV30 and TRBJ1-1 for the parts outside the CDR3, the full variable domain is SQTIHQWPATLVQPVGSPLSLECTVEGTSNPNLYWYRQAAGRGLQLLFYSVGIGQISSEVPQNLSASRPQDRQFILSSKKLLLSDSGFYLCAWSVSRAEAFFGQGTRLTVV.